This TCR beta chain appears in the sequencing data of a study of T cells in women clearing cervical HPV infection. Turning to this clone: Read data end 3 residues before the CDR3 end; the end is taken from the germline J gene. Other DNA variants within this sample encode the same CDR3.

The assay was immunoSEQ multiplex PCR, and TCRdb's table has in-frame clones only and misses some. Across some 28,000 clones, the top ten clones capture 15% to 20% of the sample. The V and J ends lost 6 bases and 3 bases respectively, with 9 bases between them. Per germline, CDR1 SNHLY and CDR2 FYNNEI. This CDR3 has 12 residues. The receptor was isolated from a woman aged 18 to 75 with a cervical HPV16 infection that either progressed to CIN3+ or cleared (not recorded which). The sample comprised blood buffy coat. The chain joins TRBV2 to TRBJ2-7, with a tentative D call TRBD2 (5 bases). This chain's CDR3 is CASRSSGYEQYF. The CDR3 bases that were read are TGTGCCAGCAGGTCGAGCGGCTACGAG.